The sequence of this TCR beta chain was determined in a study of blood T cell repertoires in COVID-19. Study in general: Some COVID-19 samples were acute and others convalescent; all came from the United States, Italy and Spain.

V was pared by 0 bases and J by 7 bases, with 12 bases between. CDR3 length equals 15 residues. Germline V gene data show CDR1 as MNHNS and CDR2 as SASEGT. In the authors' workflow: Amplification of reference gene primers was used by the study to estimate nucleated cell counts. This table comes from immunoSEQ multiplex PCR, and its TCRdb copy is limited to in-frame clones, with some not included. Clone size and the V and J calls come from that table; the DNA yielded D and trimming. The repertoire holds about 54,000 clones, with about nine tenths as singletons. The sequenced material came from peripheral blood. The chain uses TRBV6-1 and TRBJ1-4, with D unresolved. The receptor was isolated from a woman aged 40 to 50 with active COVID-19. CDR3 amino acids: CASSEARGFLEKLFF. The CDR3 coding sequence is TGTGCCAGCAGTGAAGCGCGAGGGTTCCTTGAAAAACTGTTTTTT.